Reported below is one T cell receptor (beta chain). Its target antigen remains unknown. No much larger clone is present one base from it, and per-base qualities are unavailable. The cohort consisted of 666 healthy bone marrow donors. At the time of sampling, all cohort members were nominally healthy, though unrecorded immune exposures were likely present. CMV serostatus was recorded as positive for about 300 and negative for about 55% of the roughly 700 cohort members, whereas no CMV serostatus was recorded for the donor in question. Every donor gave a peripheral blood sample, and the peripheral blood mononuclear cells from that sample were used for TCR beta sequencing. The Qiagen DNeasy Blood Extraction Kit was used to extract genomic DNA from the blood cell samples. The method was the immunoSEQ multiplex PCR assay. The multiplex PCR relied on a mix of 60 forward primers for TCR Vbeta segments and 13 reverse primers for TCR Jbeta segments. The CDR3 region of rearranged TCR beta genes was amplified from genomic DNA by a multiplex PCR assay. Amplified TCR beta libraries were sequenced as 87-base-pair reads on the Illumina HiSeq System. The original methods were these. Across the 670 or so repertoires, a later analysis counted tens of millions of unique TCR beta chains, 9 million to 14 million of which were shared by at least two donors. A nearest-neighbor algorithm error-corrected the raw reads and collapsed the reads into unique sequences, merging closely related sequences to remove PCR and sequencing errors. To assign V, D and J gene segments, CDR3 sequences were aligned to IMGT reference sequences. Each retained sequence needed at least a six-nucleotide match to both a V gene segment and a J gene segment. A rearrangement was called productive if the CDR3 had no stop codons and remained in frame with V and J, and every other rearrangement was called non-productive. Following IMGT convention, CDR3 was defined as the stretch from the second conserved V-encoded cysteine to the conserved J-encoded phenylalanine. The earlier analysis of about 610 of the donors excluded sequences that lacked an unambiguous match to a single V gene segment. In an earlier analysis of approximately 500 of the donors, a V segment was called functional when productive rearrangements were above 56.7%, and segregating when the standard deviation between donors exceeded 5%. To diagnose cytomegalovirus status from the catalog of TCR beta chain sequences, a statistical classification framework was built. A later analysis assigned V and J genes by comparing TCR nucleotide sequences with IMGT/GENE-DB human TR gene sequences. A later analysis assigned CDR3 sequences and most-parsimonious VDJ recombination scenarios with the TCRdist pipeline. In a later analysis, each TCR beta chain was defined by its CDR3 amino acid sequence together with its V-gene family, and reads without a unique V-gene family were excluded. As a way to deal with suspected cross-contamination and a sequencing artifact, a later analysis dropped under 600 nucleotide sequences that were highly shared and had low generation probability. A later analysis calculated a clonal expansion index for each public chain from normalized within-repertoire ranks of inferred template counts. Generation probabilities in a later analysis came from a VDJ recombination model fitted to out-of-frame rearrangements, and those results were checked against IGoR. Hypergeometric tests were used in a later analysis to score TCR-TCR, TCR-HLA and TCR-CMV co-occurrence, with a repertoire-size bias correction applied to the TCR pairs. A later analysis estimated false discovery rates by permuting HLA or CMV assignments 20 times. In a later analysis, co-occurring TCRs were grouped using DBSCAN, and TCRdist sequence similarity was added for clustering within HLA-allele-positive subsets. Repertoires with fewer than 30,000 or more than 120,000 public chains, plus five repertoires with anomalous nucleotide sharing, were excluded from co-occurrence clustering. TCRdb mirrors the immuneACCESS table, restricted to in-frame sequences. Some clones are absent from its copies; in checked studies, under half trace to an unresolved V gene, and the reason for the others is unknown. The V and J calls and the clone size are those of that table, but D and trimming were determined from the DNA. The sample table contains some 170,000 clones; only one count was recorded for 72% of them. 2% to 2.5% of the sample is taken by the ten largest.

This sample is drawn from a study of cytomegalovirus exposure and HLA in healthy donors (dated by TCRdb to 2016 to 2017). With respect to the entire study: According to an earlier analysis of a few hundred of the donors, roughly 180 million T cells yielded over 90 million unique TCR beta sequences and 276 Gb of sequence data. Besides the first cohort of 500 to 700 subjects, a separate validation cohort made up of around 120 different subjects was used. Alongside the repertoire data, information on donor age, sex, ethnicity and CMV serostatus was compiled. A later analysis re-analyzed previously published TCR beta repertoires from 500 to 700 donors and added high-resolution HLA genotyping to study TCR occurrence patterns. Among the roughly 390 genotyped donors, around 79% belonged to the genetic ancestry cluster associated with self-reported Caucasian donors. An earlier analysis of approximately 580 of the donors used high-throughput TCR beta sequencing to judge whether each TCR beta V gene segment behaved as functional or pseudogenic. The study was designed to test whether signatures of past pathogen exposure could be identified by cataloging public T cell receptors. Rather than using new phenotypic data, the later analysis identified candidate immune exposures from TCR beta sequences and from how often those sequences occurred across donors. Typing coverage differed by locus: A, B, C, DRB1 and DQB1 were typed in about 629-640 donors, DQA1 in around 500, DPA1 in 600 to 610, and DPB1 in approximately 450. An early release that covered fewer than 750 HLA-typed donors contained about 300 gigabases of sequencing data and 75 million to 100 million unique TCR sequences. All discovery cohort repertoires had been generated on a single sequencing platform. Five DR-DQ haplotypes were treated as single units for association and clustering because of strong linkage in the cohort. Among 300 to 500 genotyped donors of the cohort, an average of approximately 240,000 unique TCR beta nucleotide sequences was sequenced per donor, of which about 18% were non-productive. To predict cytomegalovirus infection status, the study combined high-throughput TCR immunosequencing, statistical association of individual TCRs with disease status, and machine learning. The study used immunosequencing to profile the T cell repertoires of approximately 650 subjects and linked those repertoires to cytomegalovirus serostatus. HLA typing included class I and class II loci at four-digit resolution. Genome-wide SNP genotypes for about three fifths of the roughly 670 donors were used in a later genetic analysis, which treated that subset as a discovery cohort. Study-wide conclusions, independent of this receptor: Because HLA typing was unavailable for some donors at each locus, only the typed subset was used in association tests. The authors suggested that the approach could potentially be generalized to other disease states and immunological phenotypes. In a later analysis, several top co-occurrence clusters were reported to appear linked to parvovirus B19, influenza, CMV and Epstein-Barr virus. In a later analysis, HLA-associated TCR beta chains showed more clonal expansion and lower generation probabilities than non-associated chains that were equally common. In a later genetic analysis, fewer N-insertions in productive TCRs were reported among donors in an Asian-associated ancestry cluster than the 666-donor mean. A further reported finding was that TCR beta sequences accurately predicted the HLA-A and HLA-B alleles for most subjects in the first cohort. According to a later analysis, most CMV-associated TCR beta chains appeared to be HLA-restricted, and the HLA associations seemed to be driven largely by CMV exposure. An earlier analysis of approximately 530 of the donors showed that most TCR beta V segments appeared in productive rearrangements either about 90% or about 30% of the time, which broadly matched IMGT annotations. Fewer than 20 rarely observed V segments, including chromosome 9 orphons, were excluded from the earlier analysis of just under 600 of the donors because counts were too low. Linkage disequilibrium might explain the correlated functional status among segregating V segments, but an unknown experimental factor could not be ruled out. The study gave a list of 150 to 200 TCR beta chains associated with cytomegalovirus. In a later analysis, over 15,000 TCR beta sequences were associated with specific HLA alleles at a false discovery rate of 0.05. An association between a missense DCLRE1C variant and V-gene and J-gene trimming of TCR beta chains was found in a later genetic analysis and replicated in an independent cohort. According to a later analysis, TCR association rates differed among HLA loci, with DRB1 alleles showing the most associated TCRs and HLA-C alleles showing the fewest. Only TCR beta chains were sequenced in this cohort, and the absence of alpha or paired-chain data limited detectable features. In both the original and validation cohorts, the classifier was reported to diagnose cytomegalovirus status with high specificity and sensitivity. Assigning TCR associations to individual alleles was difficult when HLA alleles, especially DR and DQ, strongly co-occurred. In vitro tests confirmed that three of the cytomegalovirus-associated TCR beta chains recognize cytomegalovirus antigens. Immune exposure information for the cohort was limited to CMV serostatus. Most TCR sequences were seen in very few donors, while some public TCRs were found in many individuals. The sequencing pipeline was judged likely to have produced a cluster of highly shared sequence variants as a technical artifact. The presence/absence analyses assumed that sequencing depth was roughly uniform across donors, and that assumption may not be true.

Sequencing was performed on PBMCs. This clonotype originated in a human donor in good health.

The DNA sequence is TGTGCCAGCAGCCAACCGGGAGCACAGGGGGAAGATGGGGCCCAGCATTTT. This gives the protein CASSQPGAQGEDGAQHF. Recombination connected TRBV4-2 to TRBJ1-5; TRBD1 matches 8 bases in the middle. The CDR3 holds 17 amino acids from the cysteine to the phenylalanine. This entry keeps only the CDR3 DNA: 51 bases, framed from base 1. Trimming removed 2 bases from V and 11 bases from J; the gene matches leave 17 bases unexplained. Reading the germline V gene gives CDR1 LGHNA and CDR2 YNFKEQ.